Below are 29 T cell receptor beta chains sequenced from a single sample in a study of cytomegalovirus exposure and HLA in healthy donors. The PCR was carried out with 60 Vbeta primers and 13 Jbeta primers. Repertoires were generated with immunoSEQ multiplex PCR, while TCRdb's copy carries only in-frame clones and drops some. Altogether about 120,000 clones are present, 80% being singletons, with the ten largest covering about 2.5%. Specimen: PBMCs. The origin of the receptors is a man in his thirties or forties in good health and CMV-seronegative.

Written as DNA, the CDR3 is TGCGCCAGCAGCTTGGCCGGGGTGACAGGGAACTATGGCTACACCTTC. The encoded protein is CASSLAGVTGNYGYTF. The rearrangement links TRBV5-1 to TRBJ1-2; TRBD1 aligns across 7 bases. This CDR3 region has 16 residues. V was pared by 0 bases and J by 2 bases, with 7 bases of the junction left unmatched. CDR1 and CDR2 from the germline V gene are SGHRS and YFSETQ.

This chain uses TRBV10-1 with TRBJ2-1, with TRBD1 matching 9 bases. CDR1 is WNHNN, CDR2 SYGVQD, per germline (reference sequence). V was clipped by 4 bases and J by 12 bases; unmatched bases: 10. CDR3 length: 14 residues. CDR3: CASSVDRGSLRQFF. The CDR3 coding sequence is TGCGCCAGCAGTGTCGACAGGGGGTCCCTAAGGCAGTTCTTC.

V is TRBV5-4 and J is TRBJ2-6; no clear D. With 1 base removed from V and 0 bases from J, the gap between germline ends came to 11 bases. Germline values: CDR1 SGHNT, CDR2 YYREEE (reference sequence). The CDR3 has 17 residues. In DNA, the CDR3 is TGTGCCAGCAGCTTGCTCGGAGTTAGCTCTGGGGCCAACGTCCTGACTTTC. It yields the protein CASSLLGVSSGANVLTF.

V is TRBV29-1 and J is TRBJ2-2; no definite D call. This CDR3 comprises 10 residues. Deletions cut 7 bases from V and 6 bases from J, with 6 bases between. CDR1 and CDR2 (germline): SQVTM, ANQGSEA. The CDR3 DNA is TGCAGCGCCTTTTCCGGGGAGCTGTTTTTT. This sequence encodes CSAFSGELFF.

The chain is built from TRBV7-9 and TRBJ2-6; D may be TRBD2 (5 bases). The CDR3 contains 16 residues. In germline, CDR1 is SEHNR, CDR2 FQNEAQ (reference sequence). Trimming took 3 bases from V and 0 from J, leaving 9 bases between them. The DNA for the CDR3 is TGTGCCAGCAGCTTTGACCGGGGCTCTGGGGCCAACGTCCTGACTTTC. Its translation: CASSFDRGSGANVLTF.

The CDR3 is CAWGSGTGEYNEQFF. The DNA of the CDR3 is TGTGCCTGGGGTTCCGGGACAGGGGAGTACAATGAGCAGTTCTTC. The J gene is TRBJ2-1, the V gene TRBV30; TRBD1 matches at 10 bases. The germline V gene has CDR1 GTSNPN and CDR2 SVGIG (reference sequence). The CDR3 is 15 residues long. The V gene end was trimmed by 5 bases and the J gene end by 4 bases; junction bases not matched to a gene: 8. Together with reference TRBV30 and TRBJ2-1, the CDR3 gives the full variable domain: SQTIHQWPATLVQPVGSPLSLECTVEGTSNPNLYWYRQAAGRGLQLLFYSVGIGQISSEVPQNLSASRPQDRQFILSSKKLLLSDSGFYLCAWGSGTGEYNEQFFGPGTRLTVL.

This clone was picked up a small number of times. The V and J genes are TRBV15 and TRBJ2-1; 7 nucleotides agree with TRBD1. Germline V lookup: CDR1 LNHNV, CDR2 YYDKDF (reference sequence). This CDR3 spans 18 amino acids. The V segment lost 0 bases and the J segment 6 bases; nucleotides outside the gene matches: 14. CDR3 coding DNA: TGTGCCACCAGCAGAGATACAGGGTGGGGATCAGGGGGCAATGAGCAGTTCTTC. Translated, it gives CATSRDTGWGSGGNEQFF. Full variable domain (rest looked up from reference TRBV15 and TRBJ2-1): DAMVIQNPRYQVTQFGKPVTLSCSQTLNHNVMYWYQQKSSQAPKLLFHYYDKDFNNEADTPDNFQSRRPNTSFCFLDIRSPGLGDTAMYLCATSRDTGWGSGGNEQFFGPGTRLTVL.

The J gene is TRBJ2-1, the V gene TRBV28; D is unclear. CDR3 length: 13 amino acids. Trimming removed 5 bases at V and 8 bases at J, with 13 bases between. Germline V gene data show CDR1 as MDHEN and CDR2 as SYDVKM. CDR3 sequence reads: CASSAPPSHEQFF. In DNA form, the CDR3 reads TGTGCCAGCAGTGCCCCCCCCAGTCATGAGCAGTTCTTC.

The chain employs TRBV7-9 and TRBJ1-6; D unclear. The ends were cut back, 1 base at V and 9 bases at J, with 10 bases in the middle. The CDR3 has 14 residues. The germline CDR1 and CDR2 sequences are SEHNR and FQNEAQ (reference sequence). The CDR3 nucleotides read TGTGCCAGCAGCTTAGATAGCCGGGTTTCACCCCTCCACTTT. It translates to CASSLDSRVSPLHF.

This sequence joins TRBV4-2 and TRBJ2-7; 11 bases agree with TRBD2. Germline CDR1 and CDR2: LGHNA and YNFKEQ. The CDR3 extends over 17 amino acids. V gave up 0 bases and J gave up 1 base; unmatched junction bases: 5. CDR3 in DNA: TGTGCCAGCAGCCAAGAAACTAGCGGGAGTAGTTCCTACGAGCAGTACTTC. Translating it yields CASSQETSGSSSYEQYF.

CDR3 DNA: TGTGCCTGGAGTAAGACAGGGGGCAACTATGGCTACACCTTC. It codes for CAWSKTGGNYGYTF. This chain links TRBV30 with TRBJ1-2; TRBD1 matches 10 bases. The CDR3 is made up of 14 amino acids. V lost 2 bases, J lost 2 bases, and 2 bases stayed unmatched. The germline CDR1 and CDR2 sequences are GTSNPN and SVGIG (reference sequence).

This clone was observed a few times. CDR3 nucleotides: TGTGCCAGCAGAATGACAGGGACCTACAATGAGCAGTTCTTC. Residues: CASRMTGTYNEQFF. The genes are TRBV25-1 and TRBJ2-1, with 7 bases fitting TRBD1. The germline CDR1 and CDR2 sequences are MGHDK and SYGVNS. The CDR3 covers 14 residues. Trimming took 6 bases from V and 2 from J; bases not matched to a gene: 4.

The CDR3 sequence: CASTSGRIHTGELFF. The DNA for the CDR3 is TGCGCCAGCACCAGCGGGAGGATTCACACCGGGGAGCTGTTTTTT. This chain uses TRBV4-1 with TRBJ2-2; 9 bases match TRBD2. CDR3 length: 15 amino acids. V dropped 7 bases and J dropped 3; count of bases not matched to a gene: 6. Germline V lookup: CDR1 MGHRA, CDR2 YSYEKL.

The rearrangement uses TRBV5-6 and TRBJ1-6; 11 bases fit TRBD1. CDR1 and CDR2 from the germline V gene are SGHDT and YYEEEE. After removal of 4 bases from V and 10 bases from J, the junction contained 7 bases not matched to a gene. The CDR3 runs to 15 residues. The CDR3 DNA sequence: TGTGCCAGCAGCAAAGGACAGGGGGCTGGGTCACCCCTCCACTTT. This translates into CASSKGQGAGSPLHF.

In this sample, this clone turned up once. The J gene is TRBJ2-7, the V gene TRBV7-2; perhaps TRBD2 as D (6 bases). Trimming took off 3 bases at V and 0 bases at J, with 9 bases between the two ends. Germline V CDR1 and CDR2: SGHTA, FQGNSA. CDR3 length: 14 residues. Here the CDR3 DNA reads TGTGCCAGCAGCTTCGGGACTGCCTCCTACGAGCAGTACTTC. Its protein is CASSFGTASYEQYF.

This chain connects TRBV6-4 to TRBJ1-5, with no clear D. Germline CDR1 and CDR2: MRHNA and SNTAGT. V was pared by 8 bases and J by 0 bases, with 17 bases between. This CDR3 contains 16 residues. The CDR3 region is CASPPNTNYSNQPQHF. CDR3 bases: TGTGCCAGCCCCCCCAACACAAATTATAGCAATCAGCCCCAGCATTTT.

The chain uses TRBV6-6 and TRBJ1-3; D may be TRBD1 (5 bases). CDR3 length: 15 residues. The germline V and J ends were trimmed by 5 bases and 6 bases, with 17 bases remaining between them. Germline lookup yields CDR1 MNHNY and CDR2 SVGAGI (reference sequence). The CDR3 sequence: CASSPQGGTENTIYF. CDR3 nucleotide sequence: TGTGCCAGCAGTCCCCAGGGCGGGACGGAAAACACCATATATTTT.

The chain combines TRBV7-9 with TRBJ2-1; 9 bases are a match to TRBD2. The V segment lost 3 bases and the J segment 4 bases; nucleotides outside the gene matches: 4. The CDR3 totals 15 residues. Germline V gene lookup returns CDR1 SEHNR and CDR2 FQNEAQ (reference sequence). The CDR3 nucleotides are TGTGCCAGCAGCTTTAGCGGGAGTCCGTACAATGAGCAGTTCTTC. This sequence encodes CASSFSGSPYNEQFF.

In the case of this clone: One end of the junction varies from germline; a read error may be responsible. The gene calls are TRBV2 and TRBJ1-2; 7 nucleotides agree with TRBD1. Germline V gene lookup returns CDR1 SNHLY and CDR2 FYNNEI. The CDR3 extends over 12 amino acids. The CDR3 loop reads CASYGTEHGYPF. The CDR3 DNA follows: TGTGCCAGCTACGGGACAGAGCATGGCTACCCCTTC.

The V gene is TRBV18, the J gene TRBJ2-5; D not resolved. The DNA end lines up better with TRBJ2-7; the J call may be wrong. The germline V gene encodes CDR1 KGHSH and CDR2 LQKENI. This CDR3 contains 13 residues. This CDR3 reads CASSPQNSYEQYF. DNA for the CDR3: TGTGCCAGCTCACCACAGAACTCCTACGAGCAGTACTTC.

The chain couples TRBV7-9 to TRBJ1-1; D is perhaps TRBD1 (6 bases). Germline V lookup: CDR1 SEHNR, CDR2 FQNEAQ (reference sequence). V shed 2 bases and J shed 5 bases, with 15 bases lying between them. The CDR3 totals 15 residues. Here the CDR3 reads CASSLQAGVWTEAFF. The CDR3, as DNA: TGTGCCAGCAGCTTACAGGCAGGGGTTTGGACTGAAGCTTTCTTT. Full variable domain (outside the CDR3, taken from reference TRBV7-9 and TRBJ1-1): DTGVSQNPRHKITKRGQNVTFRCDPISEHNRLYWYRQTLGQGPEFLTYFQNEAQLEKSRLLSDRFSAERPKGSFSTLEIQRTEQGDSAMYLCASSLQAGVWTEAFFGQGTRLTVV.

This clone came up once. The V gene is TRBV25-1, the J gene TRBJ2-2, with TRBD2 identical over 10 bases. CDR1 is MGHDK and CDR2 is SYGVNS in the germline V gene. The junction had 1 base not matched to a gene; V was cut back by 4 bases and J by 5 bases. CDR3 length: 14 residues. In DNA, the CDR3 is TGTGCCAGCAGTGGGGGACTAGCGACCGGGGAGCTGTTTTTT. Amino acids: CASSGGLATGELFF.

The rearrangement joins TRBV9 to TRBJ2-5; TRBD2 agrees at 7 bases. Germline values: CDR1 SGDLS, CDR2 YYNGEE. CDR3 length: 13 amino acids. V was clipped by 2 bases and J by 5 bases; unmatched bases: 3. CDR3 DNA: TGTGCCAGCAGCGTGGGGACTATGGAGACCCAGTACTTC. It translates to CASSVGTMETQYF.

V usage is TRBV18 and J usage is TRBJ1-1, with a possible D match to TRBD1 (6 bases). This CDR3 has 15 residues. V lost 3 bases and J lost 3, with 14 bases in between. Germline CDR1 KGHSH, CDR2 LQKENI. The CDR3 region is CASSPRHREDTEAFF. CDR3 bases: TGTGCCAGCTCACCCCGTCACAGGGAAGACACTGAAGCTTTCTTT.

The rearrangement uses TRBV6-1 and TRBJ2-1; tentatively, D is TRBD2 (6 bases). Between the trimmed V and J ends, which lost 2 bases and 3 bases, there was a span of 14 bases. The CDR3 is 16 amino acids. The V gene's germline CDR1 is MNHNS and CDR2 SASEGT. Here the CDR3 reads CASSERIAGSYNEQFF. CDR3 bases: TGTGCCAGCAGTGAAAGAATTGCGGGAAGCTACAATGAGCAGTTCTTC.

This clone occurred once. The rearrangement links TRBV28 to TRBJ1-2; possibly TRBD1 for D (5 bases). Per the germline V gene, CDR1 is MDHEN and CDR2 is SYDVKM. The CDR3 extends over 14 amino acids. The ends were cut back, 7 bases at V and 2 bases at J, with 14 bases in the middle. In nucleotides, the CDR3 is TGTGCCAGCATCCGTGGACAACCCAACTATGGCTACACCTTC. This encodes CASIRGQPNYGYTF.

The CDR3 DNA sequence: TGTGCCACCAGCCCAGCGGGGTACACAGATACGCAGTATTTT. Translating gives CATSPAGYTDTQYF. V and J are TRBV15 and TRBJ2-3, with 7 nucleotides matching TRBD2. V was pared by 5 bases and J by 2 bases, with 4 bases of the junction left unmatched. The germline V gene has CDR1 LNHNV and CDR2 YYDKDF (reference sequence). The CDR3 runs 14 residues.

V gene TRBV9 combines with J gene TRBJ1-1; the D gene is possibly TRBD1 (5 bases). The CDR3 has 15 residues. Germline CDR1 reads SGDLS; CDR2 reads YYNGEE. The V end lost 6 bases, the J end lost 5 bases, and 20 bases lay between the germline ends. The CDR3 region is CASNEGRGVGTEAFF. In DNA, the CDR3 is TGTGCCAGCAATGAGGGGCGCGGGGTAGGGACTGAAGCTTTCTTT.

CDR3 nucleotide sequence: TGCGCCAGCAGCCAAGTAGGGGGTATAATCGCAGATACGCAGTATTTT. Translated: CASSQVGGIIADTQYF. This rearrangement joins TRBV4-1 to TRBJ2-3; perhaps TRBD1 as D (6 bases). The germline V and J ends were trimmed by 1 base and 4 bases, with 15 bases remaining between them. The CDR3 has 16 residues. The germline V gene encodes CDR1 MGHRA and CDR2 YSYEKL.